This is a list of T cell receptor beta chains from one sample in a study of CD8 T cells in Susac syndrome. One entry per CDR3 protein results from TCRdb running MiXCR on the immunoSEQ multiplex PCR reads. In the table there are 120,000 to 150,000 distinct CDR3 sequences, 90% to 97% of which are singletons. Specimen: CD4+ T cells from PBMCs. The receptors here all came from a human donor with Susac syndrome. CDR3s leave out the opening cysteine and the closing phenylalanine or tryptophan. Clone size, where shown, is once, few, many, or a class for clones that have expanded.

J,V,size,CDR3
TRBJ1-2,TRBV4-2,NA,ASSQVPQEYGYT
TRBJ2-7,TRBV5-1,NA,ASSLGPGTGVNEQY
TRBJ1-1,TRBV9,NA,ASSVDVENTEAF
TRBJ2-1,TRBV20-1,NA,SARALAGGNYNEQF
TRBJ1-2,TRBV29-1,NA,SVVTGWGGYT
TRBJ2-7,TRBV2,NA,ASRVTSVGEQY
TRBJ2-3,TRBV29-1,NA,SAQAGTSGRGDTQY
TRBJ2-3,TRBV4-1,NA,ASSWFQAGTDTQY
TRBJ2-5,TRBV29-1,NA,SVDSGQGWETQY
TRBJ2-7,TRBV4-1,once,ASSPGGGHSYEQY
TRBJ2-7,TRBV9,NA,ASSDGSSYEQY
TRBJ2-7,TRBV28,NA,ASSLWGPPYEQY
TRBJ1-1,TRBV5-1,NA,ASSWNGETEAF
TRBJ2-6,TRBV3-1,NA,ASSPRGAGTSGANVLT
TRBJ1-5,TRBV7-2,NA,ASSLDSGSNQPQH
TRBJ2-5,TRBV21-1,NA,ASSRDKQETQY
TRBJ1-6,TRBV12-3/TRBV12-4,NA,ASSFSGGNSPLH
TRBJ2-5,TRBV12-3/TRBV12-4,NA,ASSFNRGHTQETQY
TRBJ1-5,TRBV19,NA,ASRRAGDDNQPQH
TRBJ2-1,TRBV24-1,NA,ATSDQGSGNNEQF
TRBJ2-7,TRBV5-1,once,ASTSAGQY
TRBJ2-5,TRBV18,NA,ASSAGGRLETQY
TRBJ2-3,TRBV15,NA,ATSRDTADTQY
TRBJ2-2,TRBV9,NA,ASRSSTGELF
TRBJ2-2,TRBV7-8,NA,ASSLIPGFGTGELF
TRBJ2-2,TRBV7-8,NA,ASSLDPTGELF
TRBJ1-4,TRBV6-5,NA,ASSYNSEKLF
TRBJ2-5,TRBV29-1,few,SVVGVGETQY
TRBJ2-7,TRBV20-1,NA,SASDPIRAGQY
TRBJ2-1,TRBV2,NA,ASSDVRGGINEQF